The rows below give T cell receptor beta chains drawn from one sample of a study of tumor and adjacent non-tumor tissue in lung cancer. MiXCR was run by TCRdb on the multiplex PCR reads, yielding one entry per CDR3 protein. The sample has approximately 86,000 distinct CDR3 sequences; roughly two thirds are singletons. The sequenced sample consisted of lung tumor tissue. The receptors were sampled from a woman aged 40 to 50 with non-small cell lung cancer. The CDR3 runs from the conserved cysteine through the conserved F or W. A D gene is named only where the DNA matches it firmly. A clone size is listed for some rows: how often the clone was seen (once, few, many), or a class if it is expanded.

size,D,J,V,CDR3,DNA
few,TRBD2,TRBJ2-1,TRBV20-1,CSARGGGGNNEQFF,TGCAGTGCTAGGGGGGGCGGGGGGAACAATGAGCAGTTCTTC
.,.,TRBJ2-5,TRBV7-8,CASSPRSGYQETQYF,TGTGCCAGTAGTCCCCGATCGGGGTATCAAGAGACCCAGTACTTC
.,.,TRBJ2-6,TRBV29-1,CSIQSPGANVLTF,TGCAGCATTCAAAGCCCTGGGGCCAACGTCCTGACTTTC
.,TRBD2,TRBJ2-1,TRBV11-2,CASSLIAGGLYIEQFF,TGTGCCAGCAGCTTAATAGCGGGGGGACTCTATATTGAGCAGTTCTTC
.,.,TRBJ1-2,TRBV28,CASRDTNYDYTF,TGTGCCAGCAGGGACACCAACTATGACTACACCTTC
many,TRBD1,TRBJ2-3,TRBV12-3/TRBV12-4,CASRRDRDGDTQYF,TGTGCCAGCAGGAGGGACAGGGACGGAGATACGCAGTATTTT
.,.,TRBJ1-1,TRBV4-1,CASSPRGQMSTEAFF,TGCGCCAGCAGCCCCAGGGGTCAGATGAGCACTGAAGCTTTCTTT
.,TRBD2,TRBJ2-3,TRBV6-1,CTSDSGRTDTQYF,TGTACCAGCGATAGCGGGCGCACAGATACGCAGTATTTT
.,.,TRBJ2-2,TRBV4-2,CASCQSLYTGELFF,TGTGCCAGCTGCCAAAGCTTATACACCGGGGAGTTGTTTTTT
many,.,TRBJ1-5,TRBV6-5,CASRTSLNQPQHF,TGTGCCAGCAGGACTAGCCTCAATCAGCCCCAGCATTTT
many,.,TRBJ2-7,TRBV6-4,CASRAKSSYEQYF,TGTGCCAGCAGGGCAAAAAGCTCCTACGAGCAGTACTTC
.,.,TRBJ2-7,TRBV20-1,CNARPRAYEQYF,TGCAATGCTAGACCCAGAGCCTACGAGCAGTACTTC
once,TRBD2,TRBJ2-1,TRBV11-3,CASSNPGLAANNEQFF,TGCGCCAGCAGCAATCCGGGGCTAGCGGCCAACAACGAGCAGTTCTTC
.,.,TRBJ2-3,TRBV19,CASSPALGGTQYF,TGTGCCAGTAGTCCCGCACTAGGGGGTACGCAGTATTTT
.,.,TRBJ1-2,TRBV7-8,CASNSSDSYSYTF,TGTGCCAGCAACTCCTCTGATAGCTATAGCTACACCTTC
.,TRBD2,TRBJ2-1,TRBV29-1,CSVEGLVPRSYNEQFF,TGCAGCGTTGAGGGACTAGTGCCTCGCTCCTACAATGAGCAGTTCTTC
.,.,TRBJ2-7,TRBV12-3/TRBV12-4,CASTEGYSNEQYF,TGTGCTAGCACCGAGGGGTATAGTAACGAGCAGTACTTC
.,TRBD1,TRBJ2-7,TRBV29-1,CSGRDSYELCF,TGCAGCGGCCGGGACAGCTACGAGCTGTGCTTC
.,.,TRBJ2-1,TRBV29-1,CGVEDQERSTYNEQFF,TGCGGCGTTGAAGATCAGGAGAGGAGTACCTACAATGAGCAGTTCTTC
.,.,TRBJ2-3,TRBV11-2,CVSSRMGTDSKQYF,TGTGTCAGCAGCCGCATGGGCACGGACAGTAAGCAGTATTTT
.,.,TRBJ1-1,TRBV29-1,CSPITPGGSIEAFF,TGCAGCCCAATTACTCCCGGGGGGAGTATTGAAGCTTTCTTT
.,.,TRBJ2-1,TRBV11-3,CASNWGGLHNEQFF,TGTGCCAGCAATTGGGGGGGGCTACACAATGAGCAGTTCTTC
many,.,TRBJ1-4,TRBV6-5,CASSWARSEEKLFF,TGTGCCAGCAGTTGGGCCCGCTCGGAGGAAAAACTGTTTTTT
.,.,TRBJ2-1,TRBV11-2,CASSLGGGRGNEQFF,TGTGCCAGCAGCTTGGGGGGGGGCCGAGGGAATGAGCAGTTCTTC
.,.,TRBJ1-4,TRBV29-1,CSAVTQNEKLFF,TGCAGCGCCGTTACGCAGAATGAAAAACTGTTTTTT
.,.,TRBJ2-3,TRBV29-1,CSVVTSWASDTQYF,TGCAGCGTTGTAACTAGCTGGGCATCAGATACGCAGTATTTT
.,TRBD1,TRBJ2-2,TRBV12-3/TRBV12-4,CSSTGDRVTGELFF,TGTAGCAGCACCGGGGACAGGGTCACCGGGGAGCTGTTTTTT
.,.,TRBJ2-7,TRBV5-4,CAGSLPLQGHLSYEQYF,TGTGCCGGCAGCTTACCGTTACAGGGACACCTAAGTTACGAGCAGTACTTC
few,TRBD1,TRBJ1-2,TRBV30,CAWSETGGGYTF,TGTGCCTGGAGCGAAACAGGGGGTGGCTACACCTTC
once,.,TRBJ1-1,TRBV4-1,CASNRPARGANTEAFF,TGCGCCAGCAACCGACCAGCAAGGGGCGCGAACACTGAAGCTTTCTTT
many,TRBD2,TRBJ2-7,TRBV5-1,CASSLLAGVGEQYF,TGCGCCAGCAGCCTTCTAGCGGGAGTAGGCGAGCAGTACTTC
.,TRBD1,TRBJ1-4,TRBV13,CASSFRTGYETLFF,TGTGCCAGCAGCTTCAGGACAGGGTATGAAACACTGTTTTTT
many,.,TRBJ1-5,TRBV25-1,CAPGVTGRGGNQPQHF,TGTGCCCCGGGAGTGACGGGCAGGGGAGGCAATCAGCCCCAGCATTTT
.,.,TRBJ2-7,TRBV4-1,CASSQVQRTEGEQHF,TGTGCCAGCAGCCAAGTCCAACGGACCGAGGGCGAGCAGCACTTC
.,.,TRBJ2-5,TRBV10-2,CATSVTWRETQYF,TGCGCCACCAGTGTAACATGGAGGGAGACCCAGTACTTC
many,TRBD1,TRBJ2-7,TRBV6-1,CASSEGEGASYEQYF,TGTGCCAGCAGTGAAGGAGAGGGGGCCTCCTACGAGCAGTACTTC